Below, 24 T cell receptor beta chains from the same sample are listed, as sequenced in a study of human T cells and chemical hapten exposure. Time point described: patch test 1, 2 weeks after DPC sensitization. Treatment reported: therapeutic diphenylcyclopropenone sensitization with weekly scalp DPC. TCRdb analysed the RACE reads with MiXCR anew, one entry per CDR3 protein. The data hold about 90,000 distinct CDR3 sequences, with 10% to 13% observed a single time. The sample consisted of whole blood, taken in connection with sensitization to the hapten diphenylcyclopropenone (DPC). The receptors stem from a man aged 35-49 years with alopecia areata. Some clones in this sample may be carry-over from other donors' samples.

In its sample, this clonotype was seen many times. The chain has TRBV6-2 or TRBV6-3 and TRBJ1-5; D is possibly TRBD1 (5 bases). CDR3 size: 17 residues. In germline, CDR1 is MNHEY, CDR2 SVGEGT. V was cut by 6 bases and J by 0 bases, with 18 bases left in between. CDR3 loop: CASRYRQSWDSNQPQHF. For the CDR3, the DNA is TGTGCCAGCAGGTACAGACAGAGCTGGGATAGCAATCAGCCCCAGCATTTT.

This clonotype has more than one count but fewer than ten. The CDR3 loop reads CSAKTVSDTQYF. The CDR3 DNA reads TGCAGTGCTAAGACAGTGTCAGATACGCAGTATTTT. This chain connects TRBV20-1 to TRBJ2-3, with D perhaps TRBD1 (5 bases). The CDR3 spans 12 residues. V was cut by 4 bases and J by 4 bases, with 9 bases left in between. The V gene's germline CDR1 is DFQATT and CDR2 SNEGSKA (reference sequence).

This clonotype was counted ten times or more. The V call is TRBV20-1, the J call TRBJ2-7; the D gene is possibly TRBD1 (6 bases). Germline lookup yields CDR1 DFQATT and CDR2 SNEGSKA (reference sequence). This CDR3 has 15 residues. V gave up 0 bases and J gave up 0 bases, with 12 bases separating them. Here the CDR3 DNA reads TGCAGTGCTAGAGACCTCGCGGACAGCTCCTACGAGCAGTACTTC. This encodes CSARDLADSSYEQYF.

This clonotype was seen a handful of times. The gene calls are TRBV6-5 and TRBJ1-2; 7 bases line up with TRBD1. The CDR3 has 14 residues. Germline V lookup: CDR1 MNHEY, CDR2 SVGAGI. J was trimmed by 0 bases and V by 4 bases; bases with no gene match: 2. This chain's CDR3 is CASSLTGANYGYTF. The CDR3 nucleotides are TGTGCCAGCAGTTTAACAGGGGCTAACTATGGCTACACCTTC.

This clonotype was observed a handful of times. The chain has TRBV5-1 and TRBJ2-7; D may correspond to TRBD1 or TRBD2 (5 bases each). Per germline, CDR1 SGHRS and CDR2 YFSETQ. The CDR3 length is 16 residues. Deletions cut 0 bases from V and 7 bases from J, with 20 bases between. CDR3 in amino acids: CASSLEVGVDVREQYF. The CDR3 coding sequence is TGCGCCAGCAGCTTGGAAGTGGGGGTGGATGTAAGGGAGCAGTACTTC.

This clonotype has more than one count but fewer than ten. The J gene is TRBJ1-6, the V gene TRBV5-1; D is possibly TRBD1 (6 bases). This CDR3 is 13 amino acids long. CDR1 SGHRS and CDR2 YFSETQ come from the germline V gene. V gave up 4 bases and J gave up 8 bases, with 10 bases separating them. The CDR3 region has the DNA TGCGCCAGCAGCCTACAGGGTGATTCACCCCTCCACTTT. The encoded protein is CASSLQGDSPLHF.

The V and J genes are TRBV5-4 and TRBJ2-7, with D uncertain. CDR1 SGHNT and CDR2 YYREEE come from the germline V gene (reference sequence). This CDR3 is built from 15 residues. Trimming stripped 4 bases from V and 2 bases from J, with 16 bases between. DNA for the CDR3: TGTGCCAGCAGCCTGGAGTCAAGGAAAGCCTACGAGCAGTACTTC. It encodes CASSLESRKAYEQYF.

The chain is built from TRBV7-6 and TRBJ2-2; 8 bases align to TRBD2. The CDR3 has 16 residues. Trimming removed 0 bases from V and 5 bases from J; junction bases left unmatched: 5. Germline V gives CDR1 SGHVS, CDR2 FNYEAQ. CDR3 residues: CASSLAGGRHTGELFF. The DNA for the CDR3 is TGTGCCAGCAGCTTAGCAGGCGGGAGGCATACCGGGGAGCTGTTTTTT. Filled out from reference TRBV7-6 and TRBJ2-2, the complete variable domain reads GAGVSQSPRYKVTKRGQDVALRCDPISGHVSLYWYRQALGQGPEFLTYFNYEAQQDKSGLPNDRFSAERPEGSISTLTIQRTEQRDSAMYRCASSLAGGRHTGELFFGEGSRLTVL.

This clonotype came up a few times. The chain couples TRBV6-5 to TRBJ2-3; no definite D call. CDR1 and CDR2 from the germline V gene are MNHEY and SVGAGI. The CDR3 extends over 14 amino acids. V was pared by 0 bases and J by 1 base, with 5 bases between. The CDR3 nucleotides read TGTGCCAGCAGTTACTCTCAGGGCACAGATACGCAGTATTTT. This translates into CASSYSQGTDTQYF.

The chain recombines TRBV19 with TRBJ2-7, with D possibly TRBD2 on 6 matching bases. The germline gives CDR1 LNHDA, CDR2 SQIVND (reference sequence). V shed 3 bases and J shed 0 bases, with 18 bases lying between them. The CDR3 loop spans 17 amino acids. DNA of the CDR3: TGTGCCAGTAGTATTAGCGGTTTCGGGGCAAGCTCCTACGAGCAGTACTTC. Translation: CASSISGFGASSYEQYF.

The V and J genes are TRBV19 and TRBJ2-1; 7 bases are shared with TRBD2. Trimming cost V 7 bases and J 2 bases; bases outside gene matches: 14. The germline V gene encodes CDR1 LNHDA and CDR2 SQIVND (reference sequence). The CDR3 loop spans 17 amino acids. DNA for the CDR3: TGTGCCAGTACCCCCGGTGCTAGCGGTTCAACCTACAATGAGCAGTTCTTC. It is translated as CASTPGASGSTYNEQFF.

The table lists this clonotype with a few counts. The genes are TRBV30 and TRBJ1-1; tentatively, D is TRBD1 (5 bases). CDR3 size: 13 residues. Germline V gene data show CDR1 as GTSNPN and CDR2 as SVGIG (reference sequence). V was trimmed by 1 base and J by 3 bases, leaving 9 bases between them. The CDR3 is CAWSAGGDTEAFF. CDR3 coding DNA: TGTGCCTGGAGTGCTGGAGGGGACACTGAAGCTTTCTTT.

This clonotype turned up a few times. The CDR3: CASSSLARNEQFF. For the CDR3, the DNA is TGTGCCAGCAGCTCACTAGCGCGGAATGAGCAGTTCTTC. This chain links TRBV5-4 with TRBJ2-1; 7 bases map to TRBD2. Germline V gene data show CDR1 as SGHNT and CDR2 as YYREEE (reference sequence). V dropped 3 bases and J dropped 7; count of bases not matched to a gene: 4. CDR3 length: 13 residues. The whole variable domain, filled in from reference TRBV5-4 and TRBJ2-1, reads ETGVTQSPTHLIKTRGQQVTLRCSSQSGHNTVSWYQQALGQGPQFIFQYYREEENGRGNFPPRFSGLQFPNYSSELNVNALELDDSALYLCASSSLARNEQFFGPGTRLTVL.

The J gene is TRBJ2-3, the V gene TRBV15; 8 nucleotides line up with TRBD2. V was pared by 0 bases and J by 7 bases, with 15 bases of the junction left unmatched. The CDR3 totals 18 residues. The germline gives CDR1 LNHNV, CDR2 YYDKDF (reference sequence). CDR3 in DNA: TGTGCCACCAGCAGAGATCGGGCCGGAGCGGGAGCTTTAAATACGCAGTATTTT. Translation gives CATSRDRAGAGALNTQYF.

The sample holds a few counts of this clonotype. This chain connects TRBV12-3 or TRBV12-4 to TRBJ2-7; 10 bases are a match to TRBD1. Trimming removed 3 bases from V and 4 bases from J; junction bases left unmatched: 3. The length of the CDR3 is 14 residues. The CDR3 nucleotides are TGTGCCAGCAGTTTGGACAGGGGGACGTACGAGCAGTACTTC. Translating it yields CASSLDRGTYEQYF.

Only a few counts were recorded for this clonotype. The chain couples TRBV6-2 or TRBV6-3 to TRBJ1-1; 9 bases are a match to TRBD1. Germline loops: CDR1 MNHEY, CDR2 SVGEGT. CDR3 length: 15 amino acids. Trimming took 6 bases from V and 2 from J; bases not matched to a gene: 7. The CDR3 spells CASSSPGQGNTEAFF. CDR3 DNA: TGTGCCAGCAGCAGCCCGGGACAGGGTAACACTGAAGCTTTCTTT.

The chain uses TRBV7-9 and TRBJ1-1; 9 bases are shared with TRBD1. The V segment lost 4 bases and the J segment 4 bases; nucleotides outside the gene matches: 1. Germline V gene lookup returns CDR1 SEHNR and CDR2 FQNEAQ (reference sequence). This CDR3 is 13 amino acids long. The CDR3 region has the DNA TGTGCCAGCAGCTGGGACAGGGTCACTGAAGCTTTCTTT. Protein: CASSWDRVTEAFF.

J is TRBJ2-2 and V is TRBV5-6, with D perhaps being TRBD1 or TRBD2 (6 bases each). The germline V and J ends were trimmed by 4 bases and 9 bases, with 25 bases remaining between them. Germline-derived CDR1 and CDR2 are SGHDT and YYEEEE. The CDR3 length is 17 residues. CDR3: CASSRGDIPLGSWELFF. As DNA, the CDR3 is TGTGCCAGCAGCAGGGGGGACATCCCACTAGGTTCGTGGGAGCTGTTTTTT. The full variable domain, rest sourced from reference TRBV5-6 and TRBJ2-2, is DAGVTQSPTHLIKTRGQQVTLRCSPKSGHDTVSWYQQALGQGPQFIFQYYEEEERQRGNFPDRFSGHQFPNYSSELNVNALLLGDSALYLCASSRGDIPLGSWELFFGEGSRLTVL.

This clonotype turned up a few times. CDR3 loop: CASRTMTSGSYEQYV. CDR3 nucleotide sequence: TGTGCCAGCAGAACAATGACTAGCGGGAGTTACGAGCAGTACGTC. The V and J genes are TRBV6-6 and TRBJ2-7; 12 nucleotides align to TRBD2. The CDR3 is 15 amino acids. Germline V gene lookup returns CDR1 MNHNY and CDR2 SVGAGI (reference sequence). V was pared by 6 bases and J by 4 bases, with 7 bases of the junction left unmatched.

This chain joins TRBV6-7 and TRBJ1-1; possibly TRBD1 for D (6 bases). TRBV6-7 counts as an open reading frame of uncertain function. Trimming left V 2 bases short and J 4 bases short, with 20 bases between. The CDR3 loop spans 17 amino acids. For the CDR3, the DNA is TGTGCCAGCAGTTACCCCTCCCCGACAGGATGTGGCACTGAAGCTTTCTTT. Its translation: CASSYPSPTGCGTEAFF.

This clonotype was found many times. The CDR3 is CASSQFTFSGSYEQYF. The CDR3 DNA reads as TGTGCCAGCAGCCAATTCACCTTTAGCGGGAGCTACGAGCAGTACTTC. J is TRBJ2-7 and V is TRBV3-1; 9 nucleotides match TRBD2. Losses at the gene ends were 2 bases for V and 3 bases for J; bases not matched to a gene: 8. The CDR3 loop spans 16 amino acids. Germline CDR1 reads LGHDT; CDR2 reads YNNKEL (reference sequence).

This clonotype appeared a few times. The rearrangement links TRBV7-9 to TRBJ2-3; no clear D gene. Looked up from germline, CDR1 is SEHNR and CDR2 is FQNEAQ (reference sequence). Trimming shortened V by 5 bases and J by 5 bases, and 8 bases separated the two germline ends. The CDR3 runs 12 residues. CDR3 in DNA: TGTGCCAGCAGCCGCCTCATAGATACGCAGTATTTT. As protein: CASSRLIDTQYF.

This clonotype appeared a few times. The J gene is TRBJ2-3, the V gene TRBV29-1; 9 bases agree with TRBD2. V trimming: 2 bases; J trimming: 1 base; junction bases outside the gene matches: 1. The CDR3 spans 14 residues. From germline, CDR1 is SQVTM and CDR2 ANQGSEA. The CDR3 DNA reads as TGCAGCGTTGAACAGCGGGAGGGCACAGATACGCAGTATTTT. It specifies CSVEQREGTDTQYF.

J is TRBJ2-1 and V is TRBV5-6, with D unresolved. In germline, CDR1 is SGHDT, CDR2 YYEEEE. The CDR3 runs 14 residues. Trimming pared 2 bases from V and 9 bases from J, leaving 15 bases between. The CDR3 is CASSFGPAVGEQFF. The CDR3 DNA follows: TGTGCCAGCAGCTTCGGACCGGCGGTCGGTGAGCAGTTCTTC.